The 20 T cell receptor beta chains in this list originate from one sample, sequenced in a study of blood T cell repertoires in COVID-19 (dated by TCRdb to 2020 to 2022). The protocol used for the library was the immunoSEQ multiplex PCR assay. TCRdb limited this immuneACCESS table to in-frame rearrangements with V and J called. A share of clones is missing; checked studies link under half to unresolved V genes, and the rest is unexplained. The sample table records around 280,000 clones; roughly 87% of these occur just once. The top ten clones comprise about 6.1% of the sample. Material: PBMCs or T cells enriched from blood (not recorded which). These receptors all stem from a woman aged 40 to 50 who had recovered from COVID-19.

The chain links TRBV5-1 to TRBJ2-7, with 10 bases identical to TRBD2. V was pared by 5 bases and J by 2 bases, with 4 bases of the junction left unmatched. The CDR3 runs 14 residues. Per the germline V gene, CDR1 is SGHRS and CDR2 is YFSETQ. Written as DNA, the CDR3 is TGCGCCAGCAGACTCACTAGCGGGACCTACGAGCAGTACTTC. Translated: CASRLTSGTYEQYF.

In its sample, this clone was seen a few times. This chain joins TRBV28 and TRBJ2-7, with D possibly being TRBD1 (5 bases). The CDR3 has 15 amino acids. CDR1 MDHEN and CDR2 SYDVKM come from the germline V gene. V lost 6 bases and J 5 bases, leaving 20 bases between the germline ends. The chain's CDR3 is CASRNSGIIGHEQYF. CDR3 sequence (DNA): TGTGCCAGCAGGAACTCAGGGATTATCGGCCACGAGCAGTACTTC.

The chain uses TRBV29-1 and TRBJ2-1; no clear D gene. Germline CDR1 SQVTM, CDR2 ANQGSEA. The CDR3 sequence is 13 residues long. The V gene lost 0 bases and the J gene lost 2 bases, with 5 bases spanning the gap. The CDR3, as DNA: TGCAGCGTTGAAGATCAGGCCTACAATGAGCAGTTCTTC. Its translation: CSVEDQAYNEQFF.

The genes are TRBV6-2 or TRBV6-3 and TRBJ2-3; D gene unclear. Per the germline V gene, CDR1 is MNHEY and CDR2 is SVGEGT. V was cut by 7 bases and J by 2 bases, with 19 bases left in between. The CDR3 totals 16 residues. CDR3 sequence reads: CASIPQPQRITDTQYF. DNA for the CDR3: TGTGCCAGCATCCCCCAGCCCCAGCGCATCACAGATACGCAGTATTTT.

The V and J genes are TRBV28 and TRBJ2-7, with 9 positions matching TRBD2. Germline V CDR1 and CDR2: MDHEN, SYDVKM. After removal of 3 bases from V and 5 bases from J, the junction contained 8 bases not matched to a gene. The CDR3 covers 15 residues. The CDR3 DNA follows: TGTGCCAGCAGTTTGTCATATAGCGGGAGCCACGAGCAGTACTTC. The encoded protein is CASSLSYSGSHEQYF.

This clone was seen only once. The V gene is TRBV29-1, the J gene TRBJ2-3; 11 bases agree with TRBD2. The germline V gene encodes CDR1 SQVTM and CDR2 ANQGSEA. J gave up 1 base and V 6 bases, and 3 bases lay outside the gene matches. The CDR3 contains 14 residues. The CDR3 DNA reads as TGCAGCGTCGTACTAGCGGGAGGCACAGATACGCAGTATTTT. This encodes CSVVLAGGTDTQYF.

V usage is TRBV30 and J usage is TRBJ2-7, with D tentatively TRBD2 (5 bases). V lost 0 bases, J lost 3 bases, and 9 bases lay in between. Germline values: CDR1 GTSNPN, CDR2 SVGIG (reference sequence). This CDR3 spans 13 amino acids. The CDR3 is CAWSVERSYEQYF. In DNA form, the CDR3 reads TGTGCCTGGAGTGTGGAGCGGAGCTACGAGCAGTACTTC.

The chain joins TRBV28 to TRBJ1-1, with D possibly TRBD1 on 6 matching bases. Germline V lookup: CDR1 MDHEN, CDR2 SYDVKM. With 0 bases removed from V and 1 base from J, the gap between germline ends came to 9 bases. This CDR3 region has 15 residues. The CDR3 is CASSLWTGANTEAFF. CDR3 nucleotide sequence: TGTGCCAGCAGTTTATGGACAGGCGCGAACACTGAAGCTTTCTTT.

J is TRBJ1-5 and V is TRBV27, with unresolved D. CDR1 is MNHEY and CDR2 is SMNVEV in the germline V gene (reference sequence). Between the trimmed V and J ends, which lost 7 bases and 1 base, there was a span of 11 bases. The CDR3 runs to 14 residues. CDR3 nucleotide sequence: TGTGCCAGCAAGGGAGAGGGCAGCAATCAGCCCCAGCATTTT. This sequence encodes CASKGEGSNQPQHF.

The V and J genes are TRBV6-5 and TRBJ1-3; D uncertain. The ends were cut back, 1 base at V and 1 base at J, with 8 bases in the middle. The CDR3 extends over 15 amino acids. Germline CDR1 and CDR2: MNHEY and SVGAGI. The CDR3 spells CASSYFRDSGNTIYF. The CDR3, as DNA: TGTGCCAGCAGTTACTTCCGGGATTCTGGAAACACCATATATTTT.

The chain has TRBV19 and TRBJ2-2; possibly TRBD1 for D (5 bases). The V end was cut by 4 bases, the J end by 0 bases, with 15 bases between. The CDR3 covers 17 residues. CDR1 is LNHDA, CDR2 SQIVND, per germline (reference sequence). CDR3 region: CASSSSRQLANTGELFF. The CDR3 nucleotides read TGTGCCAGTAGTAGCTCCCGACAGCTTGCGAACACCGGGGAGCTGTTTTTT.

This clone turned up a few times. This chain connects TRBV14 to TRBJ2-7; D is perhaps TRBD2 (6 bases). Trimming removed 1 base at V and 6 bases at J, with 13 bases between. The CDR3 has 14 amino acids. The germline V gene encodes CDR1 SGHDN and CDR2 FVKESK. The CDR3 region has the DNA TGTGCCAGCAGCCAAGTCTGGGGACTTCGCGAGCAGTACTTC. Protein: CASSQVWGLREQYF.

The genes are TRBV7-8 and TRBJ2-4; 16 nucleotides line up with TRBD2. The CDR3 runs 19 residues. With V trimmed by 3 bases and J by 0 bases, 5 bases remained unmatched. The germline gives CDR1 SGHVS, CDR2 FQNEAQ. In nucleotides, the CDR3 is TGTGCCAGCAGCTTGATGGGACTAGCGGGAGGGCCAGCCAAAAACATTCAGTACTTC. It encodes CASSLMGLAGGPAKNIQYF.

The CDR3 DNA follows: TGTGCCAGCAGCTTAGGTCTCGGAGGCCTTGAGCAGTACTTC. The encoded protein is CASSLGLGGLEQYF. This chain uses TRBV11-2 with TRBJ2-7; D is possibly TRBD2 (5 bases). The germline CDR1 and CDR2 sequences are SGHAT and FQNNGV. The ends were cut back, 1 base at V and 7 bases at J, with 14 bases in the middle. The CDR3 length is 14 residues.

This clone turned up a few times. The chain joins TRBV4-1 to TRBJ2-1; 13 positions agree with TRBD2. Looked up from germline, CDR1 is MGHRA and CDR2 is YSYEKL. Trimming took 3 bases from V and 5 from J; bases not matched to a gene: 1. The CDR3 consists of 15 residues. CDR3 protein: CASSQGLAGNNEQFF. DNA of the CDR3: TGCGCCAGCAGCCAGGGACTAGCGGGAAACAATGAGCAGTTCTTC.

The DNA of the CDR3 is TGTGCCAGCAGTTACCCCCGGACAGGAGAGAATCAGCCCCAGCATTTT. It encodes CASSYPRTGENQPQHF. The J gene is TRBJ1-5, the V gene TRBV6-2 or TRBV6-3; 7 positions agree with TRBD1. The CDR3 is made up of 16 amino acids. V trimming: 2 bases; J trimming: 4 bases; junction bases outside the gene matches: 8. The germline V gene has CDR1 MNHEY and CDR2 SVGEGT.

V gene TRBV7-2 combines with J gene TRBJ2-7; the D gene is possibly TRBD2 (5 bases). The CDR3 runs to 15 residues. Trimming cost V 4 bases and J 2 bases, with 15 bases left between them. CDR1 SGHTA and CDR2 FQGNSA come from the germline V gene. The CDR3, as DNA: TGTGCCAGCAGCTATCCGGGGATCGGTACCTACGAGCAGTACTTC. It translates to CASSYPGIGTYEQYF.

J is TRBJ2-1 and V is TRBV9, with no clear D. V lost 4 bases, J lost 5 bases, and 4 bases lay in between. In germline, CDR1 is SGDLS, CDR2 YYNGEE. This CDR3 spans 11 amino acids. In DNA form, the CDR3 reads TGTGCCAGCAGCAGCAACAATGAGCAGTTCTTC. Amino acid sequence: CASSSNNEQFF.

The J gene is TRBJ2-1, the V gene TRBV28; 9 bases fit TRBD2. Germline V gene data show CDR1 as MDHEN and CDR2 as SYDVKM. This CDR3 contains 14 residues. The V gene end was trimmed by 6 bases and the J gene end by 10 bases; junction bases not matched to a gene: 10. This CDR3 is CASREPGLAREQFF. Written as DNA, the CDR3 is TGTGCCAGCAGGGAACCGGGACTAGCAAGGGAGCAGTTCTTC.

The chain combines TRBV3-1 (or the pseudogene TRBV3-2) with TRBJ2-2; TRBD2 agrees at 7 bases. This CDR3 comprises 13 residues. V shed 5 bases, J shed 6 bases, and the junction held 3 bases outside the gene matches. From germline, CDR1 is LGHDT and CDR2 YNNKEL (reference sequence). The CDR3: CASSWRESGELFF. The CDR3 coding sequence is TGTGCCAGCAGCTGGCGGGAGTCCGGGGAGCTGTTTTTT.